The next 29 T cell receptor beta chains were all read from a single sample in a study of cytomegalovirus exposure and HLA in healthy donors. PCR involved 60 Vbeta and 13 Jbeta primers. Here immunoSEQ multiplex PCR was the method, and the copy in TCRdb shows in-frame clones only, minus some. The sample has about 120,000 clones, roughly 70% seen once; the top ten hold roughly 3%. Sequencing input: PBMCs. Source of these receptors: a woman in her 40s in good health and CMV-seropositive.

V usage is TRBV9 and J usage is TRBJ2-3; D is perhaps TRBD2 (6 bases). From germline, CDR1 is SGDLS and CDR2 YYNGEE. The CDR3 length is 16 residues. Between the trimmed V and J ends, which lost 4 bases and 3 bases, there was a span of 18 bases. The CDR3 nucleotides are TGTGCCAGCAGCCCAGTAAGGACGGGACTGACAGATACGCAGTATTTT. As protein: CASSPVRTGLTDTQYF.

CDR3 sequence reads: CASSDQGGQPQHF. In DNA form, the CDR3 reads TGTGCCAGCAGTGACCAGGGTGGTCAGCCCCAGCATTTT. V and J are TRBV7-9 and TRBJ1-5, with D perhaps matching TRBD1 (5 bases). Germline CDR1 is SEHNR and CDR2 is FQNEAQ (reference sequence). V was cut by 6 bases and J by 6 bases, with 12 bases left in between. The length of the CDR3 is 13 residues.

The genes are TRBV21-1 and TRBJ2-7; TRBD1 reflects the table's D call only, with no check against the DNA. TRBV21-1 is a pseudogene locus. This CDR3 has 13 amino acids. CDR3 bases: TGTGCCAGCAGCGGGGGACAGTCCTACGAGCAGTACTTC. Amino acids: CASSGGQSYEQYF.

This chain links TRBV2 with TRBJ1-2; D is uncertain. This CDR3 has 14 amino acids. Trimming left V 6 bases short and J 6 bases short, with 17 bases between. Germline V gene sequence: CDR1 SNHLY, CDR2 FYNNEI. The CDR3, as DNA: TGTGCCAGCAGGGGCACGCACGGAAACGATGGCTACACCTTC. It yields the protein CASRGTHGNDGYTF.

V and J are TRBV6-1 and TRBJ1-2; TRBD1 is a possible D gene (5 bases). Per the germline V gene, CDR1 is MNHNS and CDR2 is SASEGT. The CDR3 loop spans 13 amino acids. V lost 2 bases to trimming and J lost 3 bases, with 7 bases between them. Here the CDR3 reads CASSESGDYGYTF. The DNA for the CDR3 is TGTGCCAGCAGTGAATCGGGGGACTATGGCTACACCTTC.

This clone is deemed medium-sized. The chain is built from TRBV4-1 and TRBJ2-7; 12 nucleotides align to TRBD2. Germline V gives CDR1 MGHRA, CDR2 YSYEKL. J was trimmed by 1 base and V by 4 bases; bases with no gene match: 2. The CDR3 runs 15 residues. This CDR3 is CASSPLAGGSYEQYF. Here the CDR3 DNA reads TGCGCCAGCAGCCCACTAGCGGGGGGTTCCTACGAGCAGTACTTC.

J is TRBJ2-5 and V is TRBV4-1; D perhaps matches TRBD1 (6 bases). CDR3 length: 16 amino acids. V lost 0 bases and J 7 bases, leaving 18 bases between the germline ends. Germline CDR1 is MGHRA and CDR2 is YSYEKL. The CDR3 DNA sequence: TGCGCCAGCAGCCAAGATCCCCGACAGCCCAGGGGGACCCAGTACTTC. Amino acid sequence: CASSQDPRQPRGTQYF.

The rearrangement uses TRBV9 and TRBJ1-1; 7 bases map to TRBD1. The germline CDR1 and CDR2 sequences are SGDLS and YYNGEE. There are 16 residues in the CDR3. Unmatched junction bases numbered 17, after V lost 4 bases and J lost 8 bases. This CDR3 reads CASSPYMTGMSGEAFF. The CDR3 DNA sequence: TGTGCCAGCAGCCCTTACATGACAGGGATGTCTGGCGAAGCTTTCTTT.

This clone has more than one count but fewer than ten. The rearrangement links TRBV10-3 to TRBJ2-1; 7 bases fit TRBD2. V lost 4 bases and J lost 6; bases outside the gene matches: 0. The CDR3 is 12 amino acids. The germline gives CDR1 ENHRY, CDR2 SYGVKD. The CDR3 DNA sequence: TGTGCCATCAGTGGGACTAGCAATGAGCAGTTCTTC. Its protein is CAISGTSNEQFF.

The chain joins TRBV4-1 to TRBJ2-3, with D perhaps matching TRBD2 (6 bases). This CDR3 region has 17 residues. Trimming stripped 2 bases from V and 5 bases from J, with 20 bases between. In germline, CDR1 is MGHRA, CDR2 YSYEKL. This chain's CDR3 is CASSQTGTAGFEDTQYF. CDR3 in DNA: TGCGCCAGCAGCCAAACCGGGACGGCGGGGTTTGAAGATACGCAGTATTTT.

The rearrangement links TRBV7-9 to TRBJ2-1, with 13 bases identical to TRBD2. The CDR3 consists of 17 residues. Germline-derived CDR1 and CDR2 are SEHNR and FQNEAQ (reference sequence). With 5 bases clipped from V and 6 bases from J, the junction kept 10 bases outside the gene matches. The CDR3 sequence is CASSPGLAGEIVNEQFF. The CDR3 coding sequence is TGTGCCAGCAGCCCCGGACTAGCGGGAGAGATCGTCAATGAGCAGTTCTTC.

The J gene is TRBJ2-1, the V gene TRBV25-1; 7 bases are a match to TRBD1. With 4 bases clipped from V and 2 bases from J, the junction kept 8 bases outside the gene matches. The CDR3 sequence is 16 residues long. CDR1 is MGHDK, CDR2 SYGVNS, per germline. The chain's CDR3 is CASSVGAGGAYNEQFF. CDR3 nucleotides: TGTGCCAGCAGTGTCGGAGCAGGGGGAGCCTACAATGAGCAGTTCTTC.

The CDR3 reads CASRDRGANVLTF. Here the CDR3 DNA reads TGTGCCAGCAGGGACAGGGGAGCCAACGTCCTGACTTTC. This rearrangement joins TRBV2 to TRBJ2-6; 9 bases match TRBD1. V shed 6 bases and J 7 bases; nucleotides not matched to a gene: 1. The CDR3 covers 13 residues. Germline loops: CDR1 SNHLY, CDR2 FYNNEI. Full variable domain (rest looked up from reference TRBV2 and TRBJ2-6): EPEVTQTPSHQVTQMGQEVILRCVPISNHLYFYWYRQILGQKVEFLVSFYNNEISEKSEIFDDQFSVERPDGSNFTLKIRSTKLEDSAMYFCASRDRGANVLTFGAGSRLTVL.

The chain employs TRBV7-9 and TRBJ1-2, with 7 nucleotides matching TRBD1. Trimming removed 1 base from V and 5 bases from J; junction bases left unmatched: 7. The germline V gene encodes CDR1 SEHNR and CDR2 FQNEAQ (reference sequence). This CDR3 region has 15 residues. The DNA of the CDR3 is TGTGCCAGCAGCTTAGGACAGGGAAGAGATTATGGCTACACCTTC. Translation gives CASSLGQGRDYGYTF.

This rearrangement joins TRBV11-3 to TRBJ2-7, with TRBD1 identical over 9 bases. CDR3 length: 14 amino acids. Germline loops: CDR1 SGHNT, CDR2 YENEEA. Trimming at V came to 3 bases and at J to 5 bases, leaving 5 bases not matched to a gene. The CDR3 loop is CASSLTGGLDEQYF. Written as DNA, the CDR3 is TGTGCCAGCAGCTTGACAGGGGGGCTTGACGAGCAGTACTTC.

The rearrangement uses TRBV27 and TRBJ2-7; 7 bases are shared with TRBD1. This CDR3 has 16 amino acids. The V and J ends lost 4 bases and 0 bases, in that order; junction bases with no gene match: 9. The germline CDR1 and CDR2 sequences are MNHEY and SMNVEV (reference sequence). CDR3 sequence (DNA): TGTGCCAGCAGTTCGTTACTAGGGACAGTCTCCTACGAGCAGTACTTC. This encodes CASSSLLGTVSYEQYF.

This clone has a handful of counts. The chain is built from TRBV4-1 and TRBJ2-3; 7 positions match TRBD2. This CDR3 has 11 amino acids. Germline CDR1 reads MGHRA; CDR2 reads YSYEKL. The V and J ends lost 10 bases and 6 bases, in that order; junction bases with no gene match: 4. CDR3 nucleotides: TGCGCCACCGGGGGGTTGGATACGCAGTATTTT. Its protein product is CATGGLDTQYF.

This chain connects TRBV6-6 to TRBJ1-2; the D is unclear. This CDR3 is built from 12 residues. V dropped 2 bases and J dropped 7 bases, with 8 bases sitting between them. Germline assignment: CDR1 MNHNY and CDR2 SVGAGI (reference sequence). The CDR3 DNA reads TGTGCCAGCAGTTACGGTGACTCTGGCTACACCTTC. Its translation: CASSYGDSGYTF.

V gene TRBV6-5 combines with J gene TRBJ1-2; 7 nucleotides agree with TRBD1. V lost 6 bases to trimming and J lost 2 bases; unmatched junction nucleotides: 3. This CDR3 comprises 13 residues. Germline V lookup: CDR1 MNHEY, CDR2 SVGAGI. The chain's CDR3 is CASREDRNYGYTF. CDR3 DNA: TGTGCCAGCAGGGAGGACAGGAACTATGGCTACACCTTC.

The CDR3 spells CASSFGALSGNTIYF. The CDR3 DNA reads as TGTGCCAGCAGTTTTGGAGCGCTCTCTGGAAACACCATATATTTT. The rearrangement uses TRBV6-6 and TRBJ1-3; no clear D. Germline assignment: CDR1 MNHNY and CDR2 SVGAGI (reference sequence). Trimming removed 4 bases from V and 0 bases from J, with 10 bases in between. This CDR3 region has 15 residues.

The CDR3 DNA is TGTGCCTGGAGCGGGGACAGTTCGGGTACAGATACGCAGTATTTT. Its protein product is CAWSGDSSGTDTQYF. The chain employs TRBV30 and TRBJ2-3; 7 bases map to TRBD1. Unmatched junction bases numbered 9, after V lost 3 bases and J lost 3 bases. Germline assignment: CDR1 GTSNPN and CDR2 SVGIG (reference sequence). CDR3 length: 15 residues.

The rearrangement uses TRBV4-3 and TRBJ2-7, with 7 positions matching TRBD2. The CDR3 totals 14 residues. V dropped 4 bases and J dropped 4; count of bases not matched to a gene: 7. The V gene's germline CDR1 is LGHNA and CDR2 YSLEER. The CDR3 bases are TGCGCCAGCAGCCCTTATGGGGGGGGATACGAGCAGTACTTC. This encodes CASSPYGGGYEQYF.

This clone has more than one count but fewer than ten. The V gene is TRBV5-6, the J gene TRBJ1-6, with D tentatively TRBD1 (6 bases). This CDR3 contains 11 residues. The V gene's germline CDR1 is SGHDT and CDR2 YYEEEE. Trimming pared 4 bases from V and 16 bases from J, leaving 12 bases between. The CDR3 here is CASSTQGLLHF. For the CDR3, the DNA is TGTGCCAGCAGCACACAGGGCCTTCTCCACTTT.

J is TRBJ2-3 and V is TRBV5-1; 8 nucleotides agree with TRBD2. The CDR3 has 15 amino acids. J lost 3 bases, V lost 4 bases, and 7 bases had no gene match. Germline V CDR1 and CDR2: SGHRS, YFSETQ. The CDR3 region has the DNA TGCGCCAGCAGCCCGACTAGCGCGGTTACAGATACGCAGTATTTT. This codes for CASSPTSAVTDTQYF.

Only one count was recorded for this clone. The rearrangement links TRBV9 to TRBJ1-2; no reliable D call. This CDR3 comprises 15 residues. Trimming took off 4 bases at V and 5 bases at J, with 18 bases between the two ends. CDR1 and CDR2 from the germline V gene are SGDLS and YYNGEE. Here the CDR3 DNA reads TGTGCCAGCAGCCCCGAGGCCTTAGTGAGGTATGGCTACACCTTC. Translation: CASSPEALVRYGYTF.

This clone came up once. CDR3 residues: CASSQGLLNTGELFF. CDR3 nucleotide sequence: TGCGCCAGCAGTCAGGGCCTTTTGAACACCGGGGAGCTGTTTTTT. The rearrangement uses TRBV5-1 and TRBJ2-2, with a possible D match to TRBD1 (5 bases). This CDR3 has 15 residues. Trimming stripped 5 bases from V and 1 base from J, with 12 bases between. The V gene's germline CDR1 is SGHRS and CDR2 YFSETQ.

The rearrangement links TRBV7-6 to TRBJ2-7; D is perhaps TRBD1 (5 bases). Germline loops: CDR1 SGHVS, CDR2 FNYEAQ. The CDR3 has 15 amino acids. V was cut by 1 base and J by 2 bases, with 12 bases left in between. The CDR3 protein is CASSLGQGWTYEQYF. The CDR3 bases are TGTGCCAGCAGCTTAGGGCAGGGTTGGACCTACGAGCAGTACTTC.

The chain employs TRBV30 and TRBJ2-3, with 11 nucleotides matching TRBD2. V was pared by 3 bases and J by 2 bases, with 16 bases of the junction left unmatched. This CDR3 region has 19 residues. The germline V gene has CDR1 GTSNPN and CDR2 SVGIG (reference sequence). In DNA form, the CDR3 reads TGTGCCTGGAGCCCCACTCGAGTGCTAGCGGGGGGATCCACAGATACGCAGTATTTT. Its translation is CAWSPTRVLAGGSTDTQYF.

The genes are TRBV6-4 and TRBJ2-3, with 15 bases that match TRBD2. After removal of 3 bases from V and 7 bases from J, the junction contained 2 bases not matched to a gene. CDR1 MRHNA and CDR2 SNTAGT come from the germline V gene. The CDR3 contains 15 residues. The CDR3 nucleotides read TGTGCCAGCAGTGATGGGACTAGCGGGAGGCATACGCAGTATTTT. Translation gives CASSDGTSGRHTQYF.